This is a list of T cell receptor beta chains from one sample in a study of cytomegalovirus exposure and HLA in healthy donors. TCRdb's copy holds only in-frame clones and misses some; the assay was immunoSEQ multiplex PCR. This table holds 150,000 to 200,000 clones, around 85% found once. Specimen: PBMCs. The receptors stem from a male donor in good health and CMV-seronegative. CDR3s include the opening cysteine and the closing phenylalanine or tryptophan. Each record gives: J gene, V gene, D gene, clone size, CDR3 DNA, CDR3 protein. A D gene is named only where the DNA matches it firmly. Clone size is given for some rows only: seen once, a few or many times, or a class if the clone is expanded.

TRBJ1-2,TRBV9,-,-,TGTGCCAGCAGCGTAGGTCCAGGCACTAACTATGGCTACACCTTC,CASSVGPGTNYGYTF
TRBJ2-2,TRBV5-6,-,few,TGTGCCAGCAGTCCAGGGCCTTACACCGGGGAGCTGTTTTTT,CASSPGPYTGELFF
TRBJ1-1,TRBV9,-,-,TGTGCCAGCAGCCCCTTAACTGAAGCTTTCTTT,CASSPLTEAFF
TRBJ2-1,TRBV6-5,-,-,TGTGCCAGCAGTTCCTTACAAAATGAGCAGTTCTTC,CASSSLQNEQFF
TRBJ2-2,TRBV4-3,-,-,TGCGCCAGCAGCCAAGTAACAGGGTTGAACACCGGGGAGCTGTTTTTT,CASSQVTGLNTGELFF
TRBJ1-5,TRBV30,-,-,TGTGCCTGGAGTCAGGGTGGTAATCAGCCCCAGCATTTT,CAWSQGGNQPQHF
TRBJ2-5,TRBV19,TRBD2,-,TGTGCCAGTAGTGAGGCTAGCGGGGCCGTGACCCAGTACTTC,CASSEASGAVTQYF
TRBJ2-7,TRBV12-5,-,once,TGTGCTAGTGGTACGGTTTCCTACGAGCAGTACTTC,CASGTVSYEQYF
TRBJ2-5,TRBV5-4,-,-,TGTGCCAGCAGCTTGTTGACAGTGGAAGAGACCCAGCACTTC,CASSLLTVEETQHF
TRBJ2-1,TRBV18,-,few,TGTGCCAGCTCACCAGAACTAGCTTACAATGAGCAGTTCTTC,CASSPELAYNEQFF
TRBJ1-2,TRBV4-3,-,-,TGCGCCAGCAGCCGCCTCAGGGGTTGGTTCTATGGCTACACCTTC,CASSRLRGWFYGYTF
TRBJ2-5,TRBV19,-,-,TGTGCCAGTAGTCGAACGGGGTTAGGTCAAGAGACCCAGTACTTC,CASSRTGLGQETQYF
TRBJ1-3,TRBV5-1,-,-,TGCGCCAGCAGCTTGGACTTAAGCTCTGGAAACACCATATATTTT,CASSLDLSSGNTIYF
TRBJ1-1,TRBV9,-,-,TGTGCCAGCAGCGTAGAGGGGCGGAGGGGCACTGAAGCTTTCTTT,CASSVEGRRGTEAFF
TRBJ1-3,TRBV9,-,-,TGTGCCAGCAGTGACCCGGGAACCTCTGGAAACACCATATATTTT,CASSDPGTSGNTIYF
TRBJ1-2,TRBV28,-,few,TGTGCCAGCAGTGCCGGAGCGTATGGCTACACCTTC,CASSAGAYGYTF
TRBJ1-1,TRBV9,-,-,TGTGCCAGCAGCGCACACCCAGGGCCTCCCCCTTTCTTT,CASSAHPGPPPFF
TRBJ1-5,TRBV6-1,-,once,TGTGCCAGCAGTGAAGTCGGAGGGCCTCAGCCCCAGCATTTT,CASSEVGGPQPQHF
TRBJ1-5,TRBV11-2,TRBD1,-,TGTGCCAGCAGCCACTTGACCACAGGGGGCAATCAGCCCCAGCATTTT,CASSHLTTGGNQPQHF
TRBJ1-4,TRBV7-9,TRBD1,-,TGTGCCAGCAGCCCCACAGGGGAGCGTGAAAAACTGTTTTTT,CASSPTGEREKLFF
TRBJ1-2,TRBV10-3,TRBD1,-,TGTGCCATCAGGGGACAAATCTGGGACAGGGCCGATAACTATGGCTACACCTTC,CAIRGQIWDRADNYGYTF
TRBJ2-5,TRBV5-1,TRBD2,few,TGCGCCAGCAGCTTGGAGCTAGCGGGTGGCCAGACCCAGTACTTC,CASSLELAGGQTQYF
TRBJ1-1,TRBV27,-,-,TGTGCCAGCAGTTATCGGCAGGAGCGGGAAGCTTTCTTT,CASSYRQEREAFF
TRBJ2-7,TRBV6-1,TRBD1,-,TGTGCCAGCAGTCCCCAACCGGGACAGGTCTACGAGCAGTACTTC,CASSPQPGQVYEQYF
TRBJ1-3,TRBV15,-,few,TGTGCCACGCGAACAGGGATAGATGGAAACACCATATATTTT,CATRTGIDGNTIYF
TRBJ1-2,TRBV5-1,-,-,TGCGCCAGCAGCTTGGACAGAGCGGGTGGCTACACCTTC,CASSLDRAGGYTF
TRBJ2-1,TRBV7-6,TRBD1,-,TGTGCCAGCAGCCAAGTACAGGGGACCCCATGGAATGAGCAGTTCTTC,CASSQVQGTPWNEQFF
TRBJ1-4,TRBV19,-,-,TGTGCCAGTAGTGTGACAGAGAATGAAAAACTGTTTTTT,CASSVTENEKLFF
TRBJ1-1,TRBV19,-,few,TGTGCCAGTAGTTTGAGCGCGGGGGCAAGCACTGAAGCTTTCTTT,CASSLSAGASTEAFF
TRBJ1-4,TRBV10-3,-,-,TGTGCCATCAGTGAACAGGTTACATCAACTAATGAAAAACTGTTTTTT,CAISEQVTSTNEKLFF
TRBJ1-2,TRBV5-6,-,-,TGTGCCAGCAGCTGGGGCACGAACTATGGCTACACCTTC,CASSWGTNYGYTF
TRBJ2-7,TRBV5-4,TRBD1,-,TGTGCCAGCAGCTTGCAACCCGACAGGGGAGGCGAGCAGTACTTC,CASSLQPDRGGEQYF
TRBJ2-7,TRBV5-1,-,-,TGCGCCAGCAGCTTGGGAGGGCGGACAGCTACCTACGAGCAGTACTTC,CASSLGGRTATYEQYF
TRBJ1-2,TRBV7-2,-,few,TGTGCCAGCAGAAAAGGGGGGGAATATGGCTACACCTTC,CASRKGGEYGYTF
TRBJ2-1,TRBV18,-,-,TGTGCCAGCTCCCCGCGGTTTAGCGTCCTTGCCGATGAGCAGTTCTTC,CASSPRFSVLADEQFF
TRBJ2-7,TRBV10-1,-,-,TGCGCCAGCAGTGAAGGACCGGGACAAGGCTACGAGCAGTACTTC,CASSEGPGQGYEQYF
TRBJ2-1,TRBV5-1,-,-,TGCGCCAGCAGCTTAGAGGGGAGGACCTACAATGAGCAGTTCTTC,CASSLEGRTYNEQFF
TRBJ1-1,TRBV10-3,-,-,TGTGCCATCAGCAAGGGACAACCGAACACTGAAGCTTTCTTT,CAISKGQPNTEAFF
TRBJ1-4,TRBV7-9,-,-,TGTGCCAGCAGCCCAACGGGGGGGAGTGAAAAACTGTTTTTT,CASSPTGGSEKLFF
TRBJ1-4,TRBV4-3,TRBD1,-,TGCGCCAGCAGCCGAACGGGACAGGAGAATGAAAAACTGTTTTTT,CASSRTGQENEKLFF
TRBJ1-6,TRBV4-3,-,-,TGCGCCAGCAGCAGAATGGGGGCAGGGGTAAGACATTCACCCCTCCACTTT,CASSRMGAGVRHSPLHF
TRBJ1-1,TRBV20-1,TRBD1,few,TGCAGTGCCGGGGGGGACAGTGAAGCTTTCTTT,CSAGGDSEAFF
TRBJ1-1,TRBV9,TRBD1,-,TGTGCCAGCAGCGCCGGACAGGGGGTGAACACTGAAGCTTTCTTT,CASSAGQGVNTEAFF
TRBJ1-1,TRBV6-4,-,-,TGTGCCAGCAGTGATACAGGTAACACTGAAGCTTTCTTT,CASSDTGNTEAFF
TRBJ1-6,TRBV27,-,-,TGTGCCAGCAGCTTAATGGAGAATTCACCCCTCCACTTT,CASSLMENSPLHF
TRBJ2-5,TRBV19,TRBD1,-,TGTGCCAGTAGTACAAGACAGGGTTGGATGGTAGAGACCCAGTACTTC,CASSTRQGWMVETQYF